This T cell receptor beta chain was documented in a study of shared clonotypes between healthy human individuals. Sequencing was performed with immunoSEQ multiplex PCR; in TCRdb, only in-frame clones are kept and a portion is missing. The table shows over 1.5 million clones, with roughly 98% occurring only once. This receptor was identified in a man aged 25-45 years in good health. The specimen was naive CD4+ T cells sorted from blood. Subset specified: CD45RA+ positively selected.

In DNA form, the CDR3 reads TGTGCCAGCAGCCCCATAGCTACCGGCATCAGCTCCTACAATGAGCAGTTCTTC. Its translation: CASSPIATGISSYNEQFF. The rearrangement uses TRBV7-9 and TRBJ2-1; D gene ambiguous. The CDR3 contains 18 residues. Trimming removed 5 bases at V and 0 bases at J, with 20 bases between. The germline V gene has CDR1 SEHNR and CDR2 FQNEAQ (reference sequence).